This TCR beta chain was captured in a study of cytomegalovirus exposure and HLA in healthy donors. Looking at the study overall: The study placed roughly four fifths of its 398 genotyped donors in the Caucasian-associated ancestry cluster. Points from the study as a whole: Usually a TCR sequence was rare, but some public TCRs were found in many donors. A few of the chains that were CMV-associated were confirmed in vitro to be specific for CMV antigens. Later examination showed HLA-associated TCR beta chains had greater clonal expansion than equally common others.

A multiplex PCR was run with 60 Vbeta primers and 13 Jbeta primers. TCRdb's copy holds only in-frame clones and misses some; the assay was immunoSEQ multiplex PCR. The sample carries about 110,000 clones, approximately 71% recorded once. CDR3 length: 13 amino acids. Germline V CDR1 and CDR2: LNHDA, SQIVND (reference sequence). Trimming took 7 bases from V and 3 from J, leaving 12 bases between them. A word on this clone: Antigen unknown.

This sequence joins TRBV19 and TRBJ1-2; possibly TRBD1 for D (6 bases). Sequenced sample: PBMCs. This TCR was recovered from a middle-aged man in good health and CMV-seronegative. CDR3 sequence (DNA): TGTGCCAGTAAATTGGGGGCGGACTATGGCTACACCTTC. Translating it yields CASKLGADYGYTF.